Presented here are 2 T cell receptor beta chains from one specimen sequenced in a study of blood T cells in healthy people across ages. Primers used in a second PCR of roughly 6 to 12 cycles were a sample-barcoded 5' primer and a J-beta primer mix. TCRdb redid the calling of the 5' RACE reads with MiXCR, one entry per CDR3 protein. The table lists about 900,000 distinct CDR3 sequences, roughly 60% of them singletons. Sequencing was carried out using blood. Receptors originate from a man aged 30-40 years in good health.

V is TRBV5-1 and J is TRBJ2-3; TRBD2 aligns across 10 bases. CDR3 size: 15 residues. Germline V lookup: CDR1 SGHRS, CDR2 YFSETQ. V lost 4 bases and J lost 4; bases outside the gene matches: 6. Here the CDR3 reads CASSPSSGGPDTQYF. The CDR3 coding sequence is TGCGCCAGCAGCCCCTCTAGCGGGGGCCCAGATACGCAGTATTTT.

This clonotype has ten or more counts. The V call is TRBV4-1, the J call TRBJ2-1, with 7 bases matching TRBD2. The germline gives CDR1 MGHRA, CDR2 YSYEKL. CDR3 length equals 15 residues. The trim removed 5 bases at V and 5 bases at J, leaving 9 bases unmatched. CDR3 nucleotide sequence: TGCGCCAGCAGCTCACGACTAGCCCCCCACAATGAGCAGTTCTTC. This gives the protein CASSSRLAPHNEQFF.